These 2 T cell receptor beta chains were all obtained from the same sample, sequenced in a study of blood T cell repertoires in COVID-19. Profiled with immunoSEQ multiplex PCR; TCRdb holds only in-frame clones, not every one. The table records roughly 250,000 clones, around 90% of them present only once. The specimen was PBMCs or T cells enriched from blood (not recorded which). The receptors originated from a woman in her 30s with acute COVID-19.

This clone has only one observation. The chain uses TRBV7-9 and TRBJ2-1; TRBD1 might be the D (5 bases). Trimming left V 6 bases short and J 2 bases short, with 17 bases between. Per germline, CDR1 SEHNR and CDR2 FQNEAQ (reference sequence). This CDR3 comprises 16 residues. The DNA of the CDR3 is TGTGCCAGCAGTCCTATAGGCAGGGCGGCCTACAATGAGCAGTTCTTC. This encodes CASSPIGRAAYNEQFF.

The genes are TRBV24-1 and TRBJ2-2; tentatively, D is TRBD1 (6 bases). V was pared by 2 bases and J by 0 bases, with 9 bases between. The CDR3 is made up of 16 amino acids. Germline V CDR1 and CDR2: KGHDR, SFDVKD. The CDR3 reads CATSDSRTANTGELFF. CDR3 bases: TGTGCCACCAGTGATTCTAGGACAGCGAACACCGGGGAGCTGTTTTTT.